This T cell receptor beta chain appears in the sequencing data of a study of blood T cells in healthy people across ages. Overall study results and limits: A greater number of naive CD4+ cells and higher diversity distinguished long-lived donors from aged donors. The authors considered diversity estimates from one million T cells to be underestimates.

The authors ran a second PCR of about 6 to 11 cycles using a sample-barcoded 5' primer and a J-beta primer mix. Individual samples furnished no less than 3 million CDR3-containing paired-end reads apiece. TCRdb recomputed calls from the 5' RACE reads with MiXCR, one row per CDR3 protein. This table holds about 780,000 distinct CDR3 sequences, under 30% found once. This clonotype came up a few times. Its specificity is unknown. The V gene's germline CDR1 is MGHRA and CDR2 YSYEKL. This CDR3 is 14 amino acids long. V trimming: 3 bases; J trimming: 9 bases; junction bases outside the gene matches: 4. This same sample was also taken into another study, of T cells of mothers and their children. That source notes: Overlap ran slightly, non-significantly higher for related than unrelated mother-child pairs.

Sequencing was performed on blood. The chain couples TRBV4-1 to TRBJ2-1; 11 bases fit TRBD1. The receptor's source is a boy younger than 18 in good health. The chain's CDR3 is CASSQGQGVGEQFF. The CDR3 DNA reads as TGCGCCAGCAGCCAGGGACAGGGGGTAGGTGAGCAGTTCTTC.